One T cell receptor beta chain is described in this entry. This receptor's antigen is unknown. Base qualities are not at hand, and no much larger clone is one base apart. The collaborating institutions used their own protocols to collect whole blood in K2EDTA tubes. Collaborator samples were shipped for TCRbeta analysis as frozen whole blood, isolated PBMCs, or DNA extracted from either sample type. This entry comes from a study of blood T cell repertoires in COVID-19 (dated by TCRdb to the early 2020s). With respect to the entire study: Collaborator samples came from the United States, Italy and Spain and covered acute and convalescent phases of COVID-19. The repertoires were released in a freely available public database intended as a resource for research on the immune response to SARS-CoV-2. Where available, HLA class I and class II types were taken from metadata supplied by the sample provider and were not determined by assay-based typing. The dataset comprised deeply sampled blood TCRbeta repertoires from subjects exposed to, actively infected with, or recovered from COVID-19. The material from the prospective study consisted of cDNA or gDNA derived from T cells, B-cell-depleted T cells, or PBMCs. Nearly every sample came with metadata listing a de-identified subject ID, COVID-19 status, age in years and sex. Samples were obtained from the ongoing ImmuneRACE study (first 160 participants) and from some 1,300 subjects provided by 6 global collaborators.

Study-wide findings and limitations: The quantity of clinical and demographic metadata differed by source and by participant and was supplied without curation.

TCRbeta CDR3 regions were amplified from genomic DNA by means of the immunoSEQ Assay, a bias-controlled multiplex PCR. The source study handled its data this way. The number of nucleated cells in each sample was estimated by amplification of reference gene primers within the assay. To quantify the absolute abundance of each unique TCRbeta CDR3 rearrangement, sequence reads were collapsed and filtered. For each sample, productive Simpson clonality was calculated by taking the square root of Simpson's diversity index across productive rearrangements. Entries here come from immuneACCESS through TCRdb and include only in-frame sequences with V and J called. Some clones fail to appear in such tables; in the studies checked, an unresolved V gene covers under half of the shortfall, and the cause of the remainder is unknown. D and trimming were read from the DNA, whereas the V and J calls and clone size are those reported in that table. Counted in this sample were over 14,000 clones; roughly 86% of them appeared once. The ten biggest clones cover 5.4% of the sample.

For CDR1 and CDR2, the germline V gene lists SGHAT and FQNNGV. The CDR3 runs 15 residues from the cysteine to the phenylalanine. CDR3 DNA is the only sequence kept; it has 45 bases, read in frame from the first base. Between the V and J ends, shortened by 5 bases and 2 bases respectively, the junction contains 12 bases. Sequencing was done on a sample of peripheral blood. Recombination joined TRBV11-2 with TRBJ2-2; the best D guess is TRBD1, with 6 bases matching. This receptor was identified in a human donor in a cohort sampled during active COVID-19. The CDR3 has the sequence CASSRGQFNTGELFF. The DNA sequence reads TGTGCCAGCAGCCGCGGACAGTTTAACACCGGGGAGCTGTTTTTT. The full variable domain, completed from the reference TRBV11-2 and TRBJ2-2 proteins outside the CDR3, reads EAGVAQSPRYKIIEKRQSVAFWCNPISGHATLYWYQQILGQGPKLLIQFQNNGVVDDSQLPKDRFSAERLKGVDSTLKIQPAKLEDSAVYLCASSRGQFNTGELFFGEGSRLTVL.